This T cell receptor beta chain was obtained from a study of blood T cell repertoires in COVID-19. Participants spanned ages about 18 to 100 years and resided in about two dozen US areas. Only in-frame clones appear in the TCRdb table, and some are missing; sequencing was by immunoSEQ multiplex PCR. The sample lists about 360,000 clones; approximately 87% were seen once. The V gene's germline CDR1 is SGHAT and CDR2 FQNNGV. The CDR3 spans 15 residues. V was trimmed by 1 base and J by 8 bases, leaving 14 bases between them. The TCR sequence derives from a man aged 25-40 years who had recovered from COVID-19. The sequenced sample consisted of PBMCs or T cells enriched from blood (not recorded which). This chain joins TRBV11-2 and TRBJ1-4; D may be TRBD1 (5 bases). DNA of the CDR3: TGTGCCAGCAGCTTAGGGGGGGGAATACGGGAAAAACTGTTTTTT. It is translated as CASSLGGGIREKLFF. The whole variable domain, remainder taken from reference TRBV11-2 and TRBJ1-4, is EAGVAQSPRYKIIEKRQSVAFWCNPISGHATLYWYQQILGQGPKLLIQFQNNGVVDDSQLPKDRFSAERLKGVDSTLKIQPAKLEDSAVYLCASSLGGGIREKLFFGSGTQLSVL.